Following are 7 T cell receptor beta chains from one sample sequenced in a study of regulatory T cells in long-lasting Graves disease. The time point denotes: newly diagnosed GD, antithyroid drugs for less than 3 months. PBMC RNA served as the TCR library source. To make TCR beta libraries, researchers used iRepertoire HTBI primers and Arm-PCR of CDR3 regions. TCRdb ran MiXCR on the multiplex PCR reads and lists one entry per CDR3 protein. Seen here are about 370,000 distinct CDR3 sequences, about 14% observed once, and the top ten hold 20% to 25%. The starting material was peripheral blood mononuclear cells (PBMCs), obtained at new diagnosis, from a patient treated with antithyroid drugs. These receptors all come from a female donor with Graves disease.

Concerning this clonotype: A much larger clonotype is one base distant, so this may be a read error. For the CDR3, the DNA is TGTGCCACCATTGGGCTTAGGGACCGAGAAAACATTCAGTACTTC. Amino acid sequence: CATIGLRDRENIQYF. This chain connects TRBV24-1 to TRBJ2-4; D is perhaps TRBD1 or TRBD2 (5 bases each). The V and J ends lost 8 bases and 5 bases respectively, with 18 bases between them. The CDR3 is made up of 15 amino acids. From germline, CDR1 is KGHDR and CDR2 SFDVKD.

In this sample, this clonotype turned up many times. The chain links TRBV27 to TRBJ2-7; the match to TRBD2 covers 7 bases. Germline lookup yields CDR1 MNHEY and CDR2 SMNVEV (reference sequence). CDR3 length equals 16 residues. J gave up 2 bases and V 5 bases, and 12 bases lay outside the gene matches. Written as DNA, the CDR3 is TGTGCCAGCAGTCCATACCGGGACTACCTTACCTACGAGCAGTACTTC. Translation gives CASSPYRDYLTYEQYF.

For the CDR3, the DNA is TGTGCCAGCAGCTTGAGGGGCGAGAGAGGAGATACGCAGTATTTT. The encoded protein is CASSLRGERGDTQYF. The genes are TRBV7-2 and TRBJ2-3, with D perhaps matching TRBD1 or TRBD2 (5 bases each). Germline-derived CDR1 and CDR2 are SGHTA and FQGNSA. The CDR3 runs 15 residues. V shed 3 bases and J shed 5 bases, with 15 bases lying between them.

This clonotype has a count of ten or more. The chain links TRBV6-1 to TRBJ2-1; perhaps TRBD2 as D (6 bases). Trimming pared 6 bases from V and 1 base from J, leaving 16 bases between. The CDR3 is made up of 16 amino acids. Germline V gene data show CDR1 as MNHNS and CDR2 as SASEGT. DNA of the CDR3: TGTGCCAGCAGCGGGACCTTTGGGGGGTCCTACAATGAGCAGTTCTTC. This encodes CASSGTFGGSYNEQFF.

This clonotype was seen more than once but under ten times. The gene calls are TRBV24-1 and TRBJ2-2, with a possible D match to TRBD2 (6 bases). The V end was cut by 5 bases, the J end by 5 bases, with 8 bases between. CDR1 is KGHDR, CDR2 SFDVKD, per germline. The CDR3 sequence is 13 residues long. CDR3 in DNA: TGTGCCACCAGTGCGGGAGATACCGGGGAGCTGTTTTTT. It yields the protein CATSAGDTGELFF.

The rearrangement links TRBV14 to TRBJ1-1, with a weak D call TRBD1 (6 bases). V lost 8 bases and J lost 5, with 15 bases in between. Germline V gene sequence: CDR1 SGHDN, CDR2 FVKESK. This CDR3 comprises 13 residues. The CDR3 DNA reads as TGTGCCAGCTCGTGGGGGGCAGGGACTGAAGCTTTCTTT. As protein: CASSWGAGTEAFF.

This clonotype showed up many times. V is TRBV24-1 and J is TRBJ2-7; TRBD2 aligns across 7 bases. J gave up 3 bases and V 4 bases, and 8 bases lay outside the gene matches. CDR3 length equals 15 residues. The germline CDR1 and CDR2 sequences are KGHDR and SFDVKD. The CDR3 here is CATSDSRGENYEQYF. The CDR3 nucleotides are TGTGCCACCAGTGACTCCCGGGGGGAGAACTACGAGCAGTACTTC.